The rows below give T cell receptor beta chains drawn from one sample of a study of blood T cell repertoires in COVID-19. Only in-frame clones appear in the TCRdb table, and some are missing; sequencing was by immunoSEQ multiplex PCR. The top ten hold 1.1% of the sample, which has 370,000 or so clones, more than 65% seen once. Input material: peripheral blood. The source is a human donor with acute or convalescent COVID-19. The donor label of this sample is uncertain. Both conserved end residues are part of each CDR3. Each record gives: J gene, V gene, clone size, D gene, CDR3 DNA, CDR3 protein. D genes are given only for firm matches. Not all rows give a size; the values are once, few, many and, for expanded clones, a class.

TRBJ1-2 | TRBV5-1 | - | TRBD1 | TGCGCCAGCAGCTCGACAGGGGCTAACTATGGCTACACCTTC | CASSSTGANYGYTF
TRBJ1-2 | TRBV5-6 | - | - | TGTGCCAGCAGCTTAACAGTGGCCGGGGTCTATGGCTACACCTTC | CASSLTVAGVYGYTF
TRBJ2-3 | TRBV12-3/TRBV12-4 | - | - | TGTGCCAGCAGTTTTGGCGATACGCAGTATTTT | CASSFGDTQYF
TRBJ2-1 | TRBV5-5 | - | TRBD2 | TGTGCCAGCAGCGCGAAGACTAGCGGGGCTTCAACGTACAACAATGAGCAGTTCTTC | CASSAKTSGASTYNNEQFF
TRBJ2-1 | TRBV5-6 | - | - | TGTGCCAGCAGCTTTGCCGGGGACTGGGATGAGCAGTTCTTC | CASSFAGDWDEQFF
TRBJ1-5 | TRBV29-1 | - | - | TGCAGCGCCGGCCGGGGGGAAAATCAGCCCCAGCATTTT | CSAGRGENQPQHF
TRBJ1-2 | TRBV5-1 | - | TRBD1 | TGCGCCAGCAGCTTGGGGACGCAGGGGGCCCATGGCTACACCTTC | CASSLGTQGAHGYTF
TRBJ1-3 | TRBV10-2 | - | - | TGCGCCAGCACCATTGGAAACACCATATATTTT | CASTIGNTIYF
TRBJ1-3 | TRBV15 | - | - | TGTGCCACCAGCTACTCTGGAAACACCATATATTTT | CATSYSGNTIYF
TRBJ1-1 | TRBV20-1 | - | - | TGCAGTGCGAGGGAGAACACTGAAGCTTTCTTT | CSARENTEAFF
TRBJ2-3 | TRBV4-2 | - | TRBD2 | TGTGCCAGCAGCCCAGCCCTCGCGAGGGAGGGGCAGTATTTT | CASSPALAREGQYF
TRBJ1-4 | TRBV19 | - | TRBD1 | TGTGCCAGTAGTATAGGCGCGACAGGGGTCGAAAAACTGTTTTTT | CASSIGATGVEKLFF
TRBJ1-1 | TRBV7-6 | few | TRBD1 | TGTGCCAGCAGCTTACGGGCAGGGGGGAACACTGAAGCTTTCTTT | CASSLRAGGNTEAFF
TRBJ1-1 | TRBV27 | - | - | TGTGCCAGCAGTAGGGCAGGGCCGAGCACTGAAGCTTTCTTT | CASSRAGPSTEAFF
TRBJ2-7 | TRBV2 | - | TRBD1 | TGTGCCAGCATTGCGACAGGGACCCATTACGAGCAGTACTTC | CASIATGTHYEQYF
TRBJ1-4 | TRBV29-1 | - | TRBD1 | TGCAGCGTTAGGGACAGGGGTAGCGCAACTAATGAAAAACTGTTTTTT | CSVRDRGSATNEKLFF
TRBJ1-1 | TRBV10-3 | - | - | TGTGCCATCAGTGATCCCCCGGGGGTGGCTGAAGCTTTCTTT | CAISDPPGVAEAFF
TRBJ2-1 | TRBV18 | - | - | TGTGCCAGCTCACGGCAAGGGGGAATTGGCAATGAGCAGTTCTTC | CASSRQGGIGNEQFF
TRBJ1-1 | TRBV28 | - | TRBD1 | TGTGCCAGCAGTTTAAGGGACAGCTACACTGAAGCTTTCTTT | CASSLRDSYTEAFF
TRBJ2-7 | TRBV11-2 | - | TRBD2 | TGTGCCAGCAGCTTATCGGGGGGAAGGGGTGGCGAGCAGTACTTC | CASSLSGGRGGEQYF
TRBJ2-7 | TRBV7-2 | - | - | TGTGCCAGCAGCTTACCCCCGCGGGTCTACGAGCAGTACTTC | CASSLPPRVYEQYF
TRBJ2-1 | TRBV30 | - | TRBD2 | TGTGCCTGGAGTCGGCGGGAGGGCCTCTACAATGAGCAGTTCTTC | CAWSRREGLYNEQFF
TRBJ2-7 | TRBV3-1/TRBV3-2 | - | TRBD1 | TGTGCCAGCAGCCAGCCGGACAGGGGGCGGTACGAGCAGTACTTC | CASSQPDRGRYEQYF
TRBJ1-1 | TRBV23-1 | - | TRBD1 | TGCGCCAGCAGTCAATTCGGACAGGGGGTTTACACTGAAGCTTTCTTT | CASSQFGQGVYTEAFF
TRBJ1-2 | TRBV2 | - | TRBD1 | TGTGCCAGCAGCAGACAGGGTGGAGGGGATGGCTACACCTTC | CASSRQGGGDGYTF
TRBJ1-1 | TRBV5-1 | - | - | TGCGCCAGCAGCTCCCACTGGACAACCTCGAACACTGAAGCTTTCTTT | CASSSHWTTSNTEAFF
TRBJ2-1 | TRBV27 | - | TRBD1 | TGTGCCAGCAGTTTACTGTCGTTTGTGGGACAGGGCAGAGGCAATGAGCAGTTCTTC | CASSLLSFVGQGRGNEQFF
TRBJ1-1 | TRBV12-3/TRBV12-4 | few | - | TGTGCCAGCAGTTTTGGGACACAGGAAGCTTTCTTT | CASSFGTQEAFF
TRBJ2-2 | TRBV11-3 | once | TRBD1 | TGTGCCAGCAGCTTACGAGGGGGCGGCACCGGGGAGCTGTTTTTT | CASSLRGGGTGELFF
TRBJ2-1 | TRBV18 | - | TRBD1 | TGTGCCAGCTCACGACAGGGGTCCTACAATGAGCAGTTCTTC | CASSRQGSYNEQFF
TRBJ2-7 | TRBV11-2 | - | - | TGTGCCAGCAGCTCTCTACGCTACCCCTACGAGCAGTACTTC | CASSSLRYPYEQYF
TRBJ2-2 | TRBV5-1 | - | TRBD1 | TGCGCCAGCAGGAGCAGACCGGGACAGATGAACACCGGGGAGCTGTTTTTT | CASRSRPGQMNTGELFF
TRBJ1-4 | TRBV4-1 | - | - | TGCGCCAGCAGCCAAGAGACAGGAAGGGCATTCAATGAAAAACTGTTTTTT | CASSQETGRAFNEKLFF
TRBJ2-3 | TRBV18 | - | - | TGTGCCAGCTCACCCCGACAGGCTTTCACAGATACGCAGTATTTT | CASSPRQAFTDTQYF
TRBJ2-7 | TRBV28 | once | - | TGTGCCAGCAGTTTCAACAGCTACGAGCAGTACTTC | CASSFNSYEQYF
TRBJ1-2 | TRBV5-5 | - | TRBD1 | TGTGCCAGCAGCGTAGGACAGGGTAGCGATGGCTACACCTTC | CASSVGQGSDGYTF
TRBJ1-1 | TRBV6-1 | - | TRBD1 | TGTGCCAGCAGTGAGGGACAGGGGGCGGACACTGAAGCTTTCTTT | CASSEGQGADTEAFF
TRBJ2-5 | TRBV2 | once | - | TGTGCCAGCATTGGGCTGGCTCATCAAGAGACCCAGTACTTC | CASIGLAHQETQYF
TRBJ2-2 | TRBV28 | - | TRBD2 | TGTGCCAGCAGACTCGGACTAGTGGGATTAACCGGGGAGCTGTTTTTT | CASRLGLVGLTGELFF
TRBJ1-1 | TRBV3-1/TRBV3-2 | - | - | TGTGCCAGCAGCCTTGAAATCAGGGGCACTGAAGCTTTCTTT | CASSLEIRGTEAFF
TRBJ2-7 | TRBV27 | - | - | TGTGCCAGCAGTTCCGGGGGAAGATCCTACTACGAGCAGTACTTC | CASSSGGRSYYEQYF
TRBJ1-2 | TRBV5-1 | few | - | TGCGCCAGCAGCTTGGTGGGGCCCGACTATGGCTACACCTTC | CASSLVGPDYGYTF
TRBJ1-1 | TRBV6-6 | - | TRBD1 | TGTGCCAGCAGTTACCCGGACAGGGGAACTGAAGCTTTCTTT | CASSYPDRGTEAFF
TRBJ2-5 | TRBV6-1 | - | - | TGTGCCAGCAGTGAAAGCTGGGGGCCGGAGACCCAGTACTTC | CASSESWGPETQYF
TRBJ2-7 | TRBV5-6 | - | - | TGTGCCAGCAGCTTGTCGAGCAGCGACGAGCAGTACTTC | CASSLSSSDEQYF
TRBJ1-1 | TRBV11-3 | - | TRBD1 | TGTGCCAGCAGCAGAGGACAGGGCTTTGAAGCTTTCTTT | CASSRGQGFEAFF
TRBJ2-1 | TRBV29-1 | - | - | TGCAGCGTTTACCGGGGGGCCTCCTACAATGAGCAGTTCTTC | CSVYRGASYNEQFF
TRBJ2-1 | TRBV6-5 | - | - | TGTGCCAGCAGTTCCCAAAGGGGAGGCAATGAGCAGTTCTTC | CASSSQRGGNEQFF
TRBJ1-1 | TRBV29-1 | - | TRBD1 | TGCAGCGCCGGGACAGGGGTCACTGAAGCTTTCTTT | CSAGTGVTEAFF
TRBJ2-5 | TRBV10-1 | - | TRBD1 | TGCGCCAGCAGTGAGTCGACAGGGGGCATGGAGACCCAGTACTTC | CASSESTGGMETQYF
TRBJ1-2 | TRBV12-3/TRBV12-4 | many | - | TGTGCCAGCAGCCAGGGGATATATGGCTACACCTTC | CASSQGIYGYTF
TRBJ2-5 | TRBV7-2 | - | TRBD2 | TGTGCCAGCAGCTTAGTGTCTAGCGGGGGGCTAGAGACCCAGTACTTC | CASSLVSSGGLETQYF
TRBJ1-4 | TRBV7-7 | - | TRBD1 | TGTGCCAGCAGCTTAGACAGGGGCGAAAAACTGTTTTTT | CASSLDRGEKLFF
TRBJ1-6 | TRBV6-6 | - | TRBD1 | TGTGCCAGCGTAACGGGGGACAGTAATTCACCCCTCCACTTT | CASVTGDSNSPLHF
TRBJ2-7 | TRBV7-5 | - | - | TGTGTCAGAAGCAAAGCGGGTACGCGGGATCAGCCGGGCTCCTACGAGCAGTACTTC | CVRSKAGTRDQPGSYEQYF
TRBJ2-1 | TRBV29-1 | - | - | TGCAGCGTCCAACTTAGCTCCTACAATGAGCAGTTCTTC | CSVQLSSYNEQFF
TRBJ1-2 | TRBV5-4 | - | - | TGTGCCAGCAGCTTGGGGGGGACGGGGACTTATGGCTACACCTTC | CASSLGGTGTYGYTF